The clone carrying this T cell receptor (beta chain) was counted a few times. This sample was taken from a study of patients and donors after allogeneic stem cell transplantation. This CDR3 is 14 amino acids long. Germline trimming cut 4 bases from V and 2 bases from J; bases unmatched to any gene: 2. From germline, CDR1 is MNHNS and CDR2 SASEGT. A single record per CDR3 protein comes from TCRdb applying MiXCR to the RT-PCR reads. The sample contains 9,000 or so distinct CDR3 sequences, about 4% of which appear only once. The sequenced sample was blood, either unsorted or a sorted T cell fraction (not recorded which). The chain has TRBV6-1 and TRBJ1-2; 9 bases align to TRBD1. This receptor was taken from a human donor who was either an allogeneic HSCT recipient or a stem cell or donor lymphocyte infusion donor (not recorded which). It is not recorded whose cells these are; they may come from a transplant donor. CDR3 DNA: TGTGCCAGCAGTGGGGGGACAGGGAACTATGGCTACACCTTC. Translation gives CASSGGTGNYGYTF.